This passage covers 26 T cell receptor beta chains from one sample sequenced in a study of blood T cell repertoires in COVID-19. The data were produced by immunoSEQ multiplex PCR, yet TCRdb's version contains in-frame clones alone and is incomplete. The profile covers 26,000 or so clones, with roughly nine tenths appearing a single time and about a sixth taken by the ten largest. Sequenced sample: peripheral blood. Source of these receptors: a human donor with active COVID-19. The donor label of this sample is uncertain.

The chain couples TRBV12-3 or TRBV12-4 to TRBJ2-3; D remains unclear. The CDR3 is 13 residues long. The V and J ends lost 10 bases and 1 base respectively, with 12 bases between them. CDR3 region: CATSLSGTDTQYF. The CDR3 DNA sequence: TGTGCCACTTCCCTTTCGGGCACAGATACGCAGTATTTT.

This clone showed up just a few times. V and J are TRBV4-3 and TRBJ1-6; no definite D call. There are 15 residues in the CDR3. The germline gives CDR1 LGHNA, CDR2 YSLEER. Trimming removed 1 base at V and 8 bases at J, with 12 bases between. CDR3 in amino acids: CASSQVASRDSPLHF. The CDR3 DNA is TGCGCCAGCAGCCAAGTCGCATCGCGCGATTCACCCCTCCACTTT.

The gene calls are TRBV7-2 and TRBJ2-5; 15 nucleotides agree with TRBD2. CDR3 size: 18 residues. Per the germline V gene, CDR1 is SGHTA and CDR2 is FQGNSA. V was pared by 4 bases and J by 2 bases, with 8 bases of the junction left unmatched. Here the CDR3 DNA reads TGTGCCAGCAGCTCCGGCCGGACTAGCGGGGGGGTTCAAGAGACCCAGTACTTC. Residues: CASSSGRTSGGVQETQYF. The whole variable domain, remainder taken from reference TRBV7-2 and TRBJ2-5, is GAGVSQSPSNKVTEKGKDVELRCDPISGHTALYWYRQSLGQGLEFLIYFQGNSAPDKSGLPSDRFSAERTGGSVSTLTIQRTQQEDSAVYLCASSSGRTSGGVQETQYFGPGTRLLVL.

This chain uses TRBV20-1 with TRBJ2-3; 12 bases match TRBD2. The germline CDR1 and CDR2 sequences are DFQATT and SNEGSKA (reference sequence). With 3 bases clipped from V and 5 bases from J, the junction kept 12 bases outside the gene matches. The CDR3 has 17 residues. The CDR3 nucleotides are TGCAGTGCTAGTGAGCTAGCGGGAGGGACCTGGGAAGATACGCAGTATTTT. Translation gives CSASELAGGTWEDTQYF.

This chain links TRBV10-3 with TRBJ1-1; tentatively, D is TRBD1 (6 bases). The V gene's germline CDR1 is ENHRY and CDR2 SYGVKD. This CDR3 spans 13 amino acids. V was pared by 7 bases and J by 1 base, with 10 bases between. CDR3 nucleotides: TGTGCCATCACCACGACAGGGAACACTGAAGCTTTCTTT. Amino acid sequence: CAITTTGNTEAFF.

This clone was counted a single time. The rearrangement joins TRBV5-1 to TRBJ2-5, with 9 bases fitting TRBD2. This CDR3 is 16 amino acids long. Germline assignment: CDR1 SGHRS and CDR2 YFSETQ. V lost 4 bases to trimming and J lost 4 bases; unmatched junction nucleotides: 11. The CDR3 DNA sequence: TGCGCCAGCAGCGCACATGGCGGGGGGGTTGTAGAGACCCAGTACTTC. It codes for CASSAHGGGVVETQYF.

This clone was found once. This chain connects TRBV11-2 to TRBJ2-5, with 12 bases fitting TRBD2. Germline V CDR1 and CDR2: SGHAT, FQNNGV. V was clipped by 0 bases and J by 2 bases; unmatched bases: 7. The CDR3 is 18 amino acids. The CDR3 is CASSLDGGLAGLQETQYF. The DNA for the CDR3 is TGTGCCAGCAGCTTAGATGGAGGACTAGCGGGGCTTCAAGAGACCCAGTACTTC. The full variable domain, its missing parts supplied by reference TRBV11-2 and TRBJ2-5, is EAGVAQSPRYKIIEKRQSVAFWCNPISGHATLYWYQQILGQGPKLLIQFQNNGVVDDSQLPKDRFSAERLKGVDSTLKIQPAKLEDSAVYLCASSLDGGLAGLQETQYFGPGTRLLVL.

The V gene is TRBV7-9, the J gene TRBJ2-7, with 7 bases identical to TRBD1. Germline V gene sequence: CDR1 SEHNR, CDR2 FQNEAQ (reference sequence). This CDR3 is 16 amino acids long. With V trimmed by 5 bases and J by 4 bases, 14 bases remained unmatched. Written as DNA, the CDR3 is TGTGCCAGCAGCCTCGACAGGGCCCCTTACCCTTACGAGCAGTACTTC. Its protein product is CASSLDRAPYPYEQYF.

This clone was found once. The chain links TRBV27 to TRBJ2-3; 12 bases fit TRBD2. This CDR3 is built from 15 residues. Germline CDR1 is MNHEY and CDR2 is SMNVEV (reference sequence). Germline trimming cut 6 bases from V and 5 bases from J; bases unmatched to any gene: 6. The CDR3 spells CASSLAGGPGDTQYF. DNA for the CDR3: TGTGCCAGCAGCCTAGCGGGAGGGCCAGGAGATACGCAGTATTTT.

The rearrangement joins TRBV5-1 to TRBJ2-2; D perhaps matches TRBD1 (6 bases). There are 14 residues in the CDR3. Germline lookup yields CDR1 SGHRS and CDR2 YFSETQ. V gave up 5 bases and J gave up 6 bases, with 14 bases separating them. The CDR3 DNA sequence: TGCGCCAGCAGTTCAAACAGGGACCCCGGGGAGCTGTTTTTT. It yields the protein CASSSNRDPGELFF.

V gene TRBV5-1 combines with J gene TRBJ1-2; 10 positions match TRBD1. The germline gives CDR1 SGHRS, CDR2 YFSETQ. Unmatched junction bases numbered 5, after V lost 4 bases and J lost 8 bases. This CDR3 region has 13 residues. DNA of the CDR3: TGCGCCAGCAGCGGAGGGACAGGGGTGGGCTACACCTTC. Translated: CASSGGTGVGYTF.

J is TRBJ2-7 and V is TRBV2; the match to TRBD2 covers 9 bases. The CDR3 is made up of 14 amino acids. V gave up 4 bases and J gave up 4 bases; unmatched junction bases: 5. Germline V gene lookup returns CDR1 SNHLY and CDR2 FYNNEI. CDR3 sequence: CASSGRLAEYEQYF. The CDR3 bases are TGTGCCAGCAGTGGGCGACTAGCGGAGTACGAGCAGTACTTC.

This clone was observed once. The J gene is TRBJ1-2, the V gene TRBV7-9, with D perhaps TRBD1 (6 bases). V was cut by 1 base and J by 3 bases, with 9 bases left in between. This CDR3 is built from 14 residues. Looked up from germline, CDR1 is SEHNR and CDR2 is FQNEAQ (reference sequence). The CDR3 DNA is TGTGCCAGCAGCTTAGAGGCAGGGGACTATGGCTACACCTTC. Translated: CASSLEAGDYGYTF.

J is TRBJ1-2 and V is TRBV10-2; D not certain. This CDR3 comprises 12 residues. Germline loops: CDR1 WSHSY, CDR2 SAAADI. Trimming shortened V by 4 bases and J by 5 bases, and 8 bases separated the two germline ends. The CDR3 DNA sequence: TGCGCCAGCAGTGGAACAGAGTATGGCTACACCTTC. Protein sequence: CASSGTEYGYTF.

The chain recombines TRBV6-5 with TRBJ2-1; possibly TRBD2 for D (5 bases). CDR3 length equals 14 residues. Trimming pared 3 bases from V and 6 bases from J, leaving 12 bases between. Germline V gene lookup returns CDR1 MNHEY and CDR2 SVGAGI. This CDR3 is CASSYEGFSNEQFF. CDR3 bases: TGTGCCAGCAGTTATGAGGGCTTTAGCAATGAGCAGTTCTTC.

The chain recombines TRBV6-2 or TRBV6-3 with TRBJ1-5; D might be TRBD1 (5 bases). The CDR3 totals 14 residues. The germline CDR1 and CDR2 sequences are MNHEY and SVGEGT. Trimming left V 6 bases short and J 0 bases short, with 9 bases between. CDR3 protein: CASSDGGSNQPQHF. CDR3 nucleotides: TGTGCCAGCAGCGACGGGGGTAGCAATCAGCCCCAGCATTTT.

The chain links TRBV30 to TRBJ1-2; D not resolved. V dropped 0 bases and J dropped 6 bases, with 8 bases sitting between them. Per germline, CDR1 GTSNPN and CDR2 SVGIG (reference sequence). The CDR3 consists of 12 residues. Here the CDR3 DNA reads TGTGCCTGGAGTGTACGCACGGATGGCTACACCTTC. Its protein product is CAWSVRTDGYTF. The full variable domain, in which reference TRBV30 and TRBJ1-2 provide the parts outside the CDR3, is SQTIHQWPATLVQPVGSPLSLECTVEGTSNPNLYWYRQAAGRGLQLLFYSVGIGQISSEVPQNLSASRPQDRQFILSSKKLLLSDSGFYLCAWSVRTDGYTFGSGTRLTVV.

The rearrangement links TRBV5-4 to TRBJ2-1; 7 bases line up with TRBD2. Germline trimming cut 3 bases from V and 7 bases from J; bases unmatched to any gene: 13. The CDR3 extends over 16 amino acids. Per the germline V gene, CDR1 is SGHNT and CDR2 is YYREEE (reference sequence). The CDR3 sequence is CASSYYSSGPGNEQFF. For the CDR3, the DNA is TGTGCCAGCAGCTACTATTCTAGCGGTCCGGGGAATGAGCAGTTCTTC. Looking up the rest from reference TRBV5-4 and TRBJ2-1 gives the full variable domain: ETGVTQSPTHLIKTRGQQVTLRCSSQSGHNTVSWYQQALGQGPQFIFQYYREEENGRGNFPPRFSGLQFPNYSSELNVNALELDDSALYLCASSYYSSGPGNEQFFGPGTRLTVL.

This rearrangement joins TRBV5-8 to TRBJ2-7; 10 bases align to TRBD1. Trimming cost V 5 bases and J 6 bases; bases outside gene matches: 8. This CDR3 has 14 amino acids. Germline-derived CDR1 and CDR2 are SGHTS and YDEGEE. The CDR3 coding sequence is TGTGCCAGCAGTTTTGCCGGGACAGGGGCCGAGCAGTACTTC. Translation gives CASSFAGTGAEQYF. The full variable domain, completed using reference TRBV5-8 and TRBJ2-7, is EAGVTQSPTHLIKTRGQQATLRCSPISGHTSVYWYQQALGLGLQFLLWYDEGEERNRGNFPPRFSGRQFPNYSSELNVNALELEDSALYLCASSFAGTGAEQYFGPGTRLTVT.

The chain employs TRBV5-4 and TRBJ2-5, with 12 bases lining up with TRBD2. CDR3 length equals 17 residues. V lost 0 bases and J lost 1; bases outside the gene matches: 4. Germline V lookup: CDR1 SGHNT, CDR2 YYREEE (reference sequence). The CDR3 sequence is CASSLEGLAGFQETQYF. CDR3 in DNA: TGTGCCAGCAGCTTGGAAGGACTAGCGGGATTCCAAGAGACCCAGTACTTC.

CDR3 loop: CASSIGTGISNQPQHF. The CDR3 bases are TGTGCCAGCAGTATAGGGACAGGGATTAGCAATCAGCCCCAGCATTTT. V and J are TRBV6-2 or TRBV6-3 and TRBJ1-5; 9 positions agree with TRBD1. Germline loops: CDR1 MNHEY, CDR2 SVGEGT. V shed 5 bases, J shed 0 bases, and the junction held 5 bases outside the gene matches. This CDR3 spans 16 amino acids.

The chain carries TRBV21-1 and TRBJ2-7; TRBD2 is the table's D call and was not checked against the DNA. TRBV21-1 corresponds to a pseudogene. This CDR3 contains 15 residues. CDR3 amino acids: CASSLRRTSDYEQYF. The CDR3 coding sequence is TGTGCCAGCAGCTTACGCCGGACTAGCGACTACGAGCAGTACTTC.

The chain carries TRBV7-3 and TRBJ1-2; TRBD1 matches at 9 bases. The CDR3 consists of 15 residues. Germline CDR1 SGHTA, CDR2 FQGTGA. V shed 5 bases, J shed 4 bases, and the junction held 8 bases outside the gene matches. CDR3 in amino acids: CASSPQQGAAYGYTF. CDR3 DNA sequence: TGTGCCAGCAGCCCCCAACAGGGGGCGGCCTATGGCTACACCTTC.

This clone occurred once. The V call is TRBV6-5, the J call TRBJ2-7; D is perhaps TRBD2 (5 bases). The germline V gene has CDR1 MNHEY and CDR2 SVGAGI. This CDR3 is built from 13 residues. V dropped 5 bases and J dropped 5 bases, with 13 bases sitting between them. CDR3 bases: TGTGCCAGCAGTCTACGTTTCGGGAACGAGCAGTACTTC. Its translation is CASSLRFGNEQYF.

The J gene is TRBJ2-3, the V gene TRBV4-3; 9 nucleotides match TRBD2. This CDR3 is 16 amino acids long. V lost 0 bases and J lost 5; bases outside the gene matches: 6. Germline V gene sequence: CDR1 LGHNA, CDR2 YSLEER. The CDR3 coding sequence is TGCGCCAGCAGCCAAGATAGCGGGAGCCGGATAGATACGCAGTATTTT. Its protein product is CASSQDSGSRIDTQYF.

The genes are TRBV5-6 and TRBJ1-4, with 8 bases aligning to TRBD1. After removal of 1 base from V and 8 bases from J, the junction contained 4 bases not matched to a gene. Germline V gene data show CDR1 as SGHDT and CDR2 as YYEEEE. The CDR3 is 14 residues long. The CDR3 sequence is CASSLTGQGEKLFF. CDR3 nucleotide sequence: TGTGCCAGCAGCTTGACAGGACAGGGAGAAAAACTGTTTTTT.